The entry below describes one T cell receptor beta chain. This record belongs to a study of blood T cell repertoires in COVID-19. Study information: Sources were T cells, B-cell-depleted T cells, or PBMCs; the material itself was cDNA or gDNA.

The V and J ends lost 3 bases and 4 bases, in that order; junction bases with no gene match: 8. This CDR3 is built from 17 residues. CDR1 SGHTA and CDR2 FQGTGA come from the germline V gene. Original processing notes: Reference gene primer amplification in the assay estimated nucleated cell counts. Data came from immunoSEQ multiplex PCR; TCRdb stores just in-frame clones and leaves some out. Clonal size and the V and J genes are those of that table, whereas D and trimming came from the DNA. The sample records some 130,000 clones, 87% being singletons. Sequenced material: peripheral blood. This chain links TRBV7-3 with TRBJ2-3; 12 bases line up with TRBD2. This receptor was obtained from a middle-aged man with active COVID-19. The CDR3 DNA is TGTGCCAGCAGCTTGGGTTCTAGCGGGGGGGCCGCAGATACGCAGTATTTT. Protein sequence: CASSLGSSGGAADTQYF.